The 20 T cell receptor beta chains below all came from one sample that was sequenced in a study of T cell responses to AZD1222 COVID-19 vaccine (dated by TCRdb to about 2021). The library was generated by the immunoSEQ multiplex PCR assay. Held by TCRdb, this immuneACCESS table contains in-frame sequences only and omits some clones. Under half of the omission traces to an unresolved V gene where checked; the cause of the rest is unknown. The sample data list some 36,000 clones, and about 89% of these were observed just once. Together, the top ten hold approximately 7% of the sample. The time point label, read with the paper, signifies: baseline before first vaccination. Sequencing used peripheral blood, obtained on day 0 of AZD1222 vaccination. The receptors were gathered from an adult in good health.

V is TRBV3-1 (or the pseudogene TRBV3-2) and J is TRBJ2-2; tentatively, D is TRBD1 or TRBD2 (6 bases each). V was pared by 4 bases and J by 3 bases, with 9 bases between. The germline V gene has CDR1 LGHDT and CDR2 YNNKEL (reference sequence). The CDR3 covers 14 residues. The CDR3 bases are TGTGCCAGCAGCCCCGGGGGCGACACCGGGGAGCTGTTTTTT. This gives the protein CASSPGGDTGELFF.

The rearrangement uses TRBV12-3 or TRBV12-4 and TRBJ2-1; no firm D call. V lost 2 bases to trimming and J lost 9 bases, with 8 bases between them. This CDR3 comprises 12 residues. CDR3 amino acids: CASSLTGGEQFF. In DNA form, the CDR3 reads TGTGCCAGCAGTTTAACGGGCGGTGAGCAGTTCTTC.

The rearrangement uses TRBV13 and TRBJ1-4, with no clear D. The CDR3 sequence is 11 residues long. Germline CDR1 reads PRHDT; CDR2 reads FYEKMQ (reference sequence). The V end lost 5 bases, the J end lost 7 bases, and 5 bases lay between the germline ends. CDR3 sequence: CASSGREKLFF. The CDR3 DNA follows: TGTGCCAGCAGCGGTCGTGAAAAACTGTTTTTT.

The chain uses TRBV13 and TRBJ1-5; tentative D call: TRBD1 (5 bases). CDR1 is PRHDT and CDR2 is FYEKMQ in the germline V gene (reference sequence). Trimming stripped 4 bases from V and 6 bases from J, with 7 bases between. The length of the CDR3 is 12 residues. CDR3 residues: CASSSRGQPQHF. CDR3 coding DNA: TGTGCCAGCAGCTCAAGGGGTCAGCCCCAGCATTTT.

The chain employs TRBV9 and TRBJ1-1; no firm D call. The V and J ends lost 0 bases and 2 bases respectively, with 11 bases between them. The germline CDR1 and CDR2 sequences are SGDLS and YYNGEE. CDR3 length: 15 residues. CDR3 sequence: CASSVGWEPNTEAFF. The CDR3 DNA reads as TGTGCCAGCAGCGTAGGCTGGGAGCCAAACACTGAAGCTTTCTTT.

The CDR3 nucleotides read TGTGCCAGCAGGGGCCGACTACTAGCGGGAGGGCCCGGAAGCTCCTACAATGAGCAGTTCTTC. This sequence encodes CASRGRLLAGGPGSSYNEQFF. This chain uses TRBV27 with TRBJ2-1, with 13 bases fitting TRBD2. This CDR3 contains 21 residues. Germline V gives CDR1 MNHEY, CDR2 SMNVEV (reference sequence). Trimming removed 6 bases from V and 0 bases from J; junction bases left unmatched: 17.

This chain connects TRBV3-1 (or the pseudogene TRBV3-2) to TRBJ2-7; D is unresolved. V was trimmed by 2 bases and J by 4 bases, leaving 6 bases between them. CDR3 length: 12 amino acids. Germline assignment: CDR1 LGHDT and CDR2 YNNKEL (reference sequence). The CDR3 DNA reads TGTGCCAGCAGCCAACCCTCGTACGAGCAGTACTTC. Translated: CASSQPSYEQYF.

This rearrangement joins TRBV28 to TRBJ2-7, with 8 bases matching TRBD1. The CDR3 has 15 amino acids. Germline V gives CDR1 MDHEN, CDR2 SYDVKM. The ends lost 6 bases at V and 1 base at J; junction bases unmatched: 8. The CDR3 DNA sequence: TGTGCCAGCAGGGTCGCGGGACAGGCGTCCTACGAGCAGTACTTC. Translation: CASRVAGQASYEQYF.

The chain is built from TRBV7-2 and TRBJ2-5; no clear D. V lost 4 bases to trimming and J lost 5 bases, with 11 bases between them. The germline CDR1 and CDR2 sequences are SGHTA and FQGNSA. The CDR3 is 13 residues long. The CDR3 region has the DNA TGTGCCAGCAGCTCCAGTTTCGGGGAGACCCAGTACTTC. It encodes CASSSSFGETQYF.

This clone was counted a single time. The chain combines TRBV19 with TRBJ1-5; 9 nucleotides line up with TRBD1. Trimming at V came to 7 bases and at J to 0 bases, leaving 7 bases not matched to a gene. Per the germline V gene, CDR1 is LNHDA and CDR2 is SQIVND (reference sequence). The CDR3 spans 16 residues. In nucleotides, the CDR3 is TGTGCCAGTATGGGACAGGGCTCTTATAGCAATCAGCCCCAGCATTTT. Its translation: CASMGQGSYSNQPQHF.

This clone was counted a few times. V gene TRBV7-2 combines with J gene TRBJ2-7; 9 nucleotides line up with TRBD2. The germline V gene encodes CDR1 SGHTA and CDR2 FQGNSA. The length of the CDR3 is 16 residues. V lost 1 base and J lost 6; bases outside the gene matches: 10. CDR3 nucleotides: TGTGCCAGCAGCTTAGTAGGCGGGGGGGCCGTCATCGAGCAGTACTTC. Translated, it gives CASSLVGGGAVIEQYF. The full variable domain, completed using reference TRBV7-2 and TRBJ2-7, is GAGVSQSPSNKVTEKGKDVELRCDPISGHTALYWYRQSLGQGLEFLIYFQGNSAPDKSGLPSDRFSAERTGGSVSTLTIQRTQQEDSAVYLCASSLVGGGAVIEQYFGPGTRLTVT.

The chain employs TRBV7-9 and TRBJ2-5; no clear D gene. Germline V gives CDR1 SEHNR, CDR2 FQNEAQ (reference sequence). The CDR3 is 13 residues long. V was cut by 2 bases and J by 1 base, with 5 bases left in between. CDR3 residues: CASSLNSQETQYF. The CDR3 DNA follows: TGTGCCAGCAGCTTAAACAGCCAAGAGACCCAGTACTTC.

The V and J genes are TRBV5-1 and TRBJ2-1; no firm D call. CDR1 and CDR2 from the germline V gene are SGHRS and YFSETQ. Trimming shortened V by 3 bases and J by 5 bases, and 12 bases separated the two germline ends. This CDR3 comprises 14 residues. As DNA, the CDR3 is TGCGCCAGCAGCTCCCAAACACCCAACAATGAGCAGTTCTTC. It codes for CASSSQTPNNEQFF.

The genes are TRBV28 and TRBJ2-5; D is perhaps TRBD1 (8 bases). Germline V gives CDR1 MDHEN, CDR2 SYDVKM. This CDR3 spans 14 amino acids. V was cut by 6 bases and J by 5 bases, with 16 bases left in between. This chain's CDR3 is CASRVDRGGETQYF. CDR3 bases: TGTGCCAGCAGAGTCGACAGGGGAGGGGAGACCCAGTACTTC.

The gene calls are TRBV6-5 and TRBJ2-4, with TRBD1 matching 9 bases. The length of the CDR3 is 13 residues. Trimming removed 5 bases from V and 6 bases from J; junction bases left unmatched: 2. Per germline, CDR1 MNHEY and CDR2 SVGAGI. The CDR3 DNA sequence: TGTGCCAGCAGTCGGACAGGGGCAAACATTCAGTACTTC. As protein: CASSRTGANIQYF.

This chain joins TRBV11-2 and TRBJ1-1; a possible D gene is TRBD1 (6 bases). Trimming took 5 bases from V and 3 from J, leaving 13 bases between them. The CDR3 sequence is 14 residues long. Germline V gene data show CDR1 as SGHAT and CDR2 as FQNNGV. The CDR3 DNA follows: TGTGCCAGCAGCCCGGACAGTTACTACACTGAAGCTTTCTTT. Translation: CASSPDSYYTEAFF.

The chain has TRBV19 and TRBJ1-5; 9 nucleotides agree with TRBD1. J lost 5 bases, V lost 3 bases, and 8 bases had no gene match. The V gene's germline CDR1 is LNHDA and CDR2 SQIVND (reference sequence). This CDR3 contains 16 residues. CDR3 nucleotides: TGTGCCAGTAGTATTCGACAGGGGGGACTCGATCAGCCCCAGCATTTT. It yields the protein CASSIRQGGLDQPQHF.

The rearrangement links TRBV5-1 to TRBJ1-6; D may be TRBD1 (6 bases). Between the trimmed V and J ends, which lost 4 bases and 0 bases, there was a span of 11 bases. CDR1 is SGHRS and CDR2 is YFSETQ in the germline V gene. The CDR3 is 16 amino acids. CDR3: CASSATGSSYNSPLHF. For the CDR3, the DNA is TGCGCCAGCAGCGCTACAGGGAGCTCCTATAATTCACCCCTCCACTTT.

The chain links TRBV18 to TRBJ2-1, with 7 bases matching TRBD2. The V gene's germline CDR1 is KGHSH and CDR2 LQKENI. There are 15 residues in the CDR3. The V segment lost 3 bases and the J segment 5 bases; nucleotides outside the gene matches: 7. CDR3 loop: CASSPRQRDNNEQFF. DNA for the CDR3: TGTGCCAGCTCACCCCGCCAGCGGGATAACAATGAGCAGTTCTTC.

The CDR3 region is CASSQDPDIMIGEAFF. In DNA form, the CDR3 reads TGTGCCAGCAGCCAAGACCCTGACATCATGATCGGTGAAGCTTTCTTT. The rearrangement uses TRBV3-1 (or the pseudogene TRBV3-2) and TRBJ1-1, with no clear D. The CDR3 covers 16 residues. V gave up 0 bases and J gave up 7 bases, with 18 bases separating them. Germline-derived CDR1 and CDR2 are LGHDT and YNNKEL (reference sequence).